This is a list of T cell receptor beta chains from one sample in a study of T cells in Graves' hyperthyroidism and ophthalmopathy. TCRdb recomputed calls from the multiplex PCR reads with MiXCR, one row per CDR3 protein. The sample includes over 120,000 distinct CDR3 sequences, approximately 20% of them seen just once. What was sequenced was blood. All receptors derive from a woman in her forties or fifties with Graves' hyperthyroidism that later progressed to Graves' ophthalmopathy. Each CDR3 is given with its conserved first and last residue. D genes are given only for firm matches. Expanded clones get a size class; other rows say once, few or many, or leave the size out.

TGTGCCAGCAGTTTAGGGACAGTTTTTGTGAATGAGCAGTTCTTC	CASSLGTVFVNEQFF	TRBV28	TRBJ2-1	.	TRBD1
TGTGCCAGCAGCAGACAGAAGAACACTGAAGCTTTCTTT	CASSRQKNTEAFF	TRBV7-9	TRBJ1-1	many	.
TGTGCCAGCACTCCAACAGGGGTCACCTACAATGAGCAGTTCTTC	CASTPTGVTYNEQFF	TRBV6-1	TRBJ2-1	.	TRBD1
TGTGCCAGCAGCTCGAGGGAGGCGGGACAAATTTACGAGCAGTACTTC	CASSSREAGQIYEQYF	TRBV5-5	TRBJ2-7	few	.
TGTGCCAGCAGCTTTGGACAGGGCGACTCACCCCTCCACTTT	CASSFGQGDSPLHF	TRBV5-4	TRBJ1-6	.	TRBD1
TGTGCCAGCAGACCTTTACAGGGGGGGAACACTGAAGCTTTCTTT	CASRPLQGGNTEAFF	TRBV6-1	TRBJ1-1	.	TRBD1
TGTGCCAGCAGCTTAGGCATACCGAATGAGCAGTTCTTC	CASSLGIPNEQFF	TRBV7-9	TRBJ2-1	many	.
TGTGCCTGGAGGATGGGAAGTCACTCCTACGAGCAGTACTTC	CAWRMGSHSYEQYF	TRBV30	TRBJ2-7	many	.
TGTGCCAGCAGCCGCTCACCACTAGCTCAAGAGACCCAGTACTTC	CASSRSPLAQETQYF	TRBV11-2	TRBJ2-5	few	.
TGTGCCAGCAGCTTAGAGGGCTCTGGAAACACCATATATTTT	CASSLEGSGNTIYF	TRBV7-9	TRBJ1-3	many	.
TGTGCCAGCAGTGGGCCCGGGACAGGGGTTCACGAGCAGTACTTC	CASSGPGTGVHEQYF	TRBV6-1	TRBJ2-7	many	TRBD1
TGTGCCAGCAGTGCCGGGACAGGGGAATCCTACGAGCAGTACTTC	CASSAGTGESYEQYF	TRBV2	TRBJ2-7	.	TRBD1
TGTGCCAGCAGCTCCCGCACAGATACGCAGTATTTT	CASSSRTDTQYF	TRBV5-6	TRBJ2-3	few	.
TGCAGTGCTACGGACAGGGGACGGGTGAACACCGGGGAGCTGTTTTTT	CSATDRGRVNTGELFF	TRBV20-1	TRBJ2-2	.	TRBD1
TGCAGTGCCACGACAGGGATTAGCAATCAGCCCCAGCATTTT	CSATTGISNQPQHF	TRBV20-1	TRBJ1-5	many	TRBD1
TGTGCCAGCAGTTACTCGAGACCACCCACGGATACGCAGTATTTT	CASSYSRPPTDTQYF	TRBV6-6	TRBJ2-3	.	.
TGTGCCAGCAGCCGGGACAGGGGGCTTGGCTACACCTTC	CASSRDRGLGYTF	TRBV12-3/TRBV12-4	TRBJ1-2	few	TRBD1
TGCAGCGCCCTACAGGGGGCGGGACAGCCCCAGCATTTT	CSALQGAGQPQHF	TRBV29-1	TRBJ1-5	.	TRBD1
TGCGCCAGCAGCTGGGGGACCCAAGAGGATGAGCAGTTCTTC	CASSWGTQEDEQFF	TRBV5-1	TRBJ2-1	.	.